A selection of T cell receptor beta chains follows, all from one sample in a study of blood T cell repertoires in COVID-19. The table came from immunoSEQ multiplex PCR; TCRdb's copy has only in-frame clones and leaves some out. The table records tens of thousands of clones, 80% to 90% of them present only once. The specimen sequenced was peripheral blood. All receptors come from a woman aged 55-69 years with COVID-19, enrolled during active disease. Both conserved end residues are part of each CDR3.

j_call v_call cdr3_aa
TRBJ1-4 TRBV5-1 CASSSGQANEKLFF
TRBJ1-2 TRBV29-1 CSVLQQYGYTF
TRBJ2-7 TRBV29-1 CSVEAGEETSYEQYF
TRBJ2-2 TRBV7-2 CASSLSQEVYAGELFF
TRBJ1-1 TRBV10-3 CAISNPTGAEAFF
TRBJ2-1 TRBV10-1 CASSERLVPDEQFF
TRBJ2-7 TRBV11-3 CASRSEAYEQYF
TRBJ2-7 TRBV27 CASRDAIQGSYEQYF
TRBJ1-1 TRBV15 CATSPRTDKNTEAFF
TRBJ1-2 TRBV28 CASRPTGGGGYTF
TRBJ2-7 TRBV4-1 CASSQDYPRVHEQYF
TRBJ2-2 TRBV6-5 CASSYGVGAGTGELFF
TRBJ1-6 TRBV18 CASSPSTRGNSPLHF
TRBJ2-3 TRBV29-1 CSVGTSSDTQYF
TRBJ1-1 TRBV18 CASSPSTLNTEAFF
TRBJ2-7 TRBV5-1 CASSLGTSDEQYF
TRBJ1-2 TRBV4-1 CASSQQGHRTNYGYTF
TRBJ1-2 TRBV7-2 CASSITRQGEDGYTF
TRBJ1-5 TRBV21-1 CASSKYRAELFSTGKDLGDQPQHF
TRBJ1-1 TRBV3-1/TRBV3-2 CASSQGGGNTEAFF
TRBJ1-2 TRBV7-2 CASSLGQNYGYTF
TRBJ1-2 TRBV14 CASSRDGYKGDYGYTF
TRBJ2-2 TRBV10-1 CASSATVGELFF
TRBJ2-7 TRBV28 CASYNPGQGPYEQYF
TRBJ2-3 TRBV4-3 CASSQGLRGGEDTQYF
TRBJ1-1 TRBV7-6 CASSLATGGNTEAFF
TRBJ2-1 TRBV3-1/TRBV3-2 CASSQVRGQSGSPYNEQFF
TRBJ1-2 TRBV6-2/TRBV6-3 CASSYSGLGDGYTF
TRBJ2-1 TRBV18 CASSPKQVNEQFF
TRBJ1-2 TRBV4-3 CASSQDRGGNYGYTF
TRBJ1-5 TRBV3-1/TRBV3-2 CASSLYSNQPQHF
TRBJ1-1 TRBV11-3 CASSVVSNTEAFF
TRBJ2-7 TRBV6-6 CASSYLGQAPSYEQYF
TRBJ2-1 TRBV18 CASSPPGSVRSEQFF
TRBJ2-3 TRBV7-6 CASSLAGGPYTDTQYF
TRBJ1-2 TRBV7-9 CASSFESYGYTF
TRBJ2-1 TRBV18 CASSPASLAGVGSYNEQFF
TRBJ1-4 TRBV29-1 CSVEGAGGPPAGKLFF
TRBJ2-7 TRBV27 CASSPLAWSDEQYF
TRBJ1-2 TRBV29-1 CSVDPDSNYGYTF
TRBJ1-2 TRBV6-5 CASTGRNYGYTF
TRBJ2-2 TRBV6-5 CASGTNTGELFF
TRBJ1-6 TRBV10-3 CAIRVGQGDSPLHF
TRBJ1-3 TRBV7-9 CASSLVGQLGNTIYF
TRBJ1-2 TRBV2 CASSESTGFGYTF
TRBJ2-2 TRBV19 CASSMKAGGYTGELFF
TRBJ1-2 TRBV7-2 CASSLVRGGQGDGYTF
TRBJ1-4 TRBV7-9 CASSPTVQGGEKLFF
TRBJ1-4 TRBV2 CASSESSTNEKLFF
TRBJ2-7 TRBV5-4 CASSLGGRVYEQYF
TRBJ2-2 TRBV24-1 CATSDSPGGPGELFF
TRBJ1-2 TRBV14 CASSQGSQQTYGYTF
TRBJ2-1 TRBV7-9 CASSLLSGSYNEQFF
TRBJ1-1 TRBV5-1 CASSLAEVSPRVAFF